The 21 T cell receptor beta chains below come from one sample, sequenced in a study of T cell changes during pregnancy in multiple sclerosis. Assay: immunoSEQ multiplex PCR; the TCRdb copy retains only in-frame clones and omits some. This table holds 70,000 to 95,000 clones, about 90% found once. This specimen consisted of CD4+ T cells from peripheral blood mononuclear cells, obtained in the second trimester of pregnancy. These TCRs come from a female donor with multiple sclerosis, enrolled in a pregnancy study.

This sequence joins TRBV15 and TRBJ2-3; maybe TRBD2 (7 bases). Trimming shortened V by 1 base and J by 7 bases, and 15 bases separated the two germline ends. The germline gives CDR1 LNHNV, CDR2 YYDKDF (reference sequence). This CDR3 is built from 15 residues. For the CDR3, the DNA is TGTGCCACCAGCAGAGTTGGGGGGGGGCCGAATACGCAGTATTTT. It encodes CATSRVGGGPNTQYF.

CDR3 residues: CASSQGLTSSYNEQFF. DNA for the CDR3: TGCGCCAGCAGCCAAGGTCTTACTTCATCCTACAATGAGCAGTTCTTC. The chain uses TRBV4-1 and TRBJ2-1; no clear D gene. CDR1 and CDR2 from the germline V gene are MGHRA and YSYEKL. Trimming cost V 1 base and J 1 base, with 11 bases left between them. The length of the CDR3 is 16 residues.

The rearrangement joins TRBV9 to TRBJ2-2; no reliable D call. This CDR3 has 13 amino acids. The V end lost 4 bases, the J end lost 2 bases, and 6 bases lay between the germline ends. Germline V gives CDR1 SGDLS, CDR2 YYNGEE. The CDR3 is CASSSLNTGELFF. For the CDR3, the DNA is TGTGCCAGCAGCTCACTTAACACCGGGGAGCTGTTTTTT.

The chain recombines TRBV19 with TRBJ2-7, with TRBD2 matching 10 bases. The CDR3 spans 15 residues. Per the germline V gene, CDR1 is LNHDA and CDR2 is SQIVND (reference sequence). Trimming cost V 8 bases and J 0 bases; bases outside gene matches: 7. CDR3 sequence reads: CASSPQRGGSYEQYF. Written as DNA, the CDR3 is TGTGCCAGTTCTCCCCAGCGGGGGGGCTCCTACGAGCAGTACTTC.

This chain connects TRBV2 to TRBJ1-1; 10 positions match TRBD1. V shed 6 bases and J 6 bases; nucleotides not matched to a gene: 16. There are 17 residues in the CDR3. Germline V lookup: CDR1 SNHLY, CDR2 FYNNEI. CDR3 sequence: CASSWLVRRDRGPEAFF. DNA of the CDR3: TGTGCCAGCAGCTGGCTCGTCCGCCGGGACAGGGGTCCTGAAGCTTTCTTT. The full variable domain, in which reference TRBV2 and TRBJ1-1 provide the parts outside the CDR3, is EPEVTQTPSHQVTQMGQEVILRCVPISNHLYFYWYRQILGQKVEFLVSFYNNEISEKSEIFDDQFSVERPDGSNFTLKIRSTKLEDSAMYFCASSWLVRRDRGPEAFFGQGTRLTVV.

The CDR3 reads CASSPREKGYNEQFF. DNA of the CDR3: TGTGCCAGCAGCCCCCGAGAGAAGGGGTACAATGAGCAGTTCTTC. This chain joins TRBV9 and TRBJ2-1; TRBD1 might be the D (5 bases). V lost 4 bases, J lost 4 bases, and 15 bases lay in between. CDR1 and CDR2 from the germline V gene are SGDLS and YYNGEE. The CDR3 covers 15 residues.

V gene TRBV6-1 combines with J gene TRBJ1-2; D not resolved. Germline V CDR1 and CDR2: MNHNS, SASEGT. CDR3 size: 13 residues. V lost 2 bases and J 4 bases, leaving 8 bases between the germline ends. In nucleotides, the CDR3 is TGTGCCAGCAGTGAACGTCAGTTCTATGGCTACACCTTC. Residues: CASSERQFYGYTF.

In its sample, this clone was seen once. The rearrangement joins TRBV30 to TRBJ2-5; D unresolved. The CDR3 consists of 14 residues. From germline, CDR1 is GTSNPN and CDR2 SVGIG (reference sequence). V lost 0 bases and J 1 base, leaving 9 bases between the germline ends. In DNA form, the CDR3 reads TGTGCCTGGAGTGTGGGCAGAGCCCAAGAGACCCAGTACTTC. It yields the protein CAWSVGRAQETQYF.

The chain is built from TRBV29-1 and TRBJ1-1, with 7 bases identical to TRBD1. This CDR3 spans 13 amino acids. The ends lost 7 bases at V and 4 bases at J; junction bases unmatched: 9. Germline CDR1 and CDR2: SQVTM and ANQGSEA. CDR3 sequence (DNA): TGCAGCGCAACTACAGGGGTAGGCACTGAAGCTTTCTTT. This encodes CSATTGVGTEAFF.

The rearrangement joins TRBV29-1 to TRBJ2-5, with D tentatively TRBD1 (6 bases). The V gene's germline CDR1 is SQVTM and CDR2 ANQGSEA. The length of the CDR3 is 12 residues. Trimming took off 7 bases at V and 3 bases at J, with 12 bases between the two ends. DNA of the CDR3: TGCAGCGCGGGACAAATTAAAGAGACCCAGTACTTC. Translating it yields CSAGQIKETQYF.

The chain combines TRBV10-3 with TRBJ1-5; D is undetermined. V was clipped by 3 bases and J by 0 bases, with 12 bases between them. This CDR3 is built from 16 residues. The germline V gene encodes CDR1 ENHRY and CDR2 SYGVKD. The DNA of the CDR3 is TGTGCCATCAGTGAATCAGGAGGCTATAGCAATCAGCCCCAGCATTTT. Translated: CAISESGGYSNQPQHF.

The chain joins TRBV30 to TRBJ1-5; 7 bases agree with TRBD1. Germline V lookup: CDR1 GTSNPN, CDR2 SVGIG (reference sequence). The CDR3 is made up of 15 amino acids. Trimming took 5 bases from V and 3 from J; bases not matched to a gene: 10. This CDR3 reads CAWGRGTAYNQPQHF. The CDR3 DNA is TGTGCCTGGGGTAGGGGGACAGCCTACAATCAGCCCCAGCATTTT.

CDR3 DNA sequence: TGTGCCAGCAGTGAAACAGTGCCCTCCTACAATGAGCAGTTCTTC. Translated, it gives CASSETVPSYNEQFF. The rearrangement uses TRBV6-1 and TRBJ2-1; D is unclear. The ends were cut back, 2 bases at V and 0 bases at J, with 8 bases in the middle. Per the germline V gene, CDR1 is MNHNS and CDR2 is SASEGT. CDR3 length equals 15 residues.

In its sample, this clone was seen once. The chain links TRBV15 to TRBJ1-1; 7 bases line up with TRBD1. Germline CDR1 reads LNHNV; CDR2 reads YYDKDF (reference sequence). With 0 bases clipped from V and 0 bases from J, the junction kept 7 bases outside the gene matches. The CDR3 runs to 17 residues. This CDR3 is CATSRDQGQIMNTEAFF. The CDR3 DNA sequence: TGTGCCACCAGCAGAGACCAGGGACAGATAATGAACACTGAAGCTTTCTTT.

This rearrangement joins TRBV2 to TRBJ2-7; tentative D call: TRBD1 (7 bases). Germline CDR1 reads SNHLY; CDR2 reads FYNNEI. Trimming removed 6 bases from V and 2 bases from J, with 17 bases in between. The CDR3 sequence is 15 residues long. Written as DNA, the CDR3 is TGTGCCAGCAGGGAGGGACAGTATCGCGCCTACGAGCAGTACTTC. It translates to CASREGQYRAYEQYF. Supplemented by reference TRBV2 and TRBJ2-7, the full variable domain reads EPEVTQTPSHQVTQMGQEVILRCVPISNHLYFYWYRQILGQKVEFLVSFYNNEISEKSEIFDDQFSVERPDGSNFTLKIRSTKLEDSAMYFCASREGQYRAYEQYFGPGTRLTVT.

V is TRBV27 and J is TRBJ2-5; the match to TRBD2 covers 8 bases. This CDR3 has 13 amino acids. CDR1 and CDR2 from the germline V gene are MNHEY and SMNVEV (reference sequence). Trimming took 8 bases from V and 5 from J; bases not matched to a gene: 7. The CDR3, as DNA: TGTGCCAGCGGTCGGGGGGGCGTGGAGACCCAGTACTTC. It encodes CASGRGGVETQYF.

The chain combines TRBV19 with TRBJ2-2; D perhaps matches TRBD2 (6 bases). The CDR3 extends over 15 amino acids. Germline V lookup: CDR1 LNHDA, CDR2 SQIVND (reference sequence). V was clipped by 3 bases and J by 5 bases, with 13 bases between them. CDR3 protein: CASSMGSGRTGELFF. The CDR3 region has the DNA TGTGCCAGTAGTATGGGTAGCGGCAGAACCGGGGAGCTGTTTTTT.

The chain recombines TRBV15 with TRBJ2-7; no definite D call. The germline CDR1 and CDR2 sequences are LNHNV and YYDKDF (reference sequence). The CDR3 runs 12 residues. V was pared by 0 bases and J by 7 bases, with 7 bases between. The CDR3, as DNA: TGTGCCACCAGCAGAGATCCCACAGAGCAGTACTTC. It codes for CATSRDPTEQYF.

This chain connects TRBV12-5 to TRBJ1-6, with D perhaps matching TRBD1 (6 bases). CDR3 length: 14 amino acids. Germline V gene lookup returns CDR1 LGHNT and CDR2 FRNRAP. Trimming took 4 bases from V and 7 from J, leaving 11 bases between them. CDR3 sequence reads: CASGSSGHNSPLHF. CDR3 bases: TGTGCTAGTGGTTCCTCGGGACACAATTCACCCCTCCACTTT.

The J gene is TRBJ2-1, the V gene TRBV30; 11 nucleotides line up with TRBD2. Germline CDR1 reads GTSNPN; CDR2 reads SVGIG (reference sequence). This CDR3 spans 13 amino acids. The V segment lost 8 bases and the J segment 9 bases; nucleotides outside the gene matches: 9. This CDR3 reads CARNSGRAREQFF. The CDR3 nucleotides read TGTGCCAGAAATAGCGGGAGGGCCCGTGAGCAGTTCTTC.

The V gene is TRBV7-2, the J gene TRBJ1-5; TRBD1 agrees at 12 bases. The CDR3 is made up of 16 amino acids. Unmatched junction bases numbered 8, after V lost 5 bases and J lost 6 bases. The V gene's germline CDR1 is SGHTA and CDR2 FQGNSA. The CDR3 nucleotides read TGTGCCAGCAGCCCGCGGGACAGGGGGCAAGGTCAGCCCCAGCATTTT. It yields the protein CASSPRDRGQGQPQHF.